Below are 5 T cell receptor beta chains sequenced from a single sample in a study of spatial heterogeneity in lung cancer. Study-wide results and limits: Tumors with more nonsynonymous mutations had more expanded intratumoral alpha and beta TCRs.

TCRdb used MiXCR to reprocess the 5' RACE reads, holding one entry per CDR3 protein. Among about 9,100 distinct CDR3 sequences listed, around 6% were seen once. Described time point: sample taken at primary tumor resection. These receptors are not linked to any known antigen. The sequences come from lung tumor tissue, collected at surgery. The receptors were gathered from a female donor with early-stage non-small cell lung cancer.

CDR3 sequence reads: CASTPYGGGPSNEQFF. The CDR3 DNA reads TGTGCCAGCACCCCCTACGGGGGAGGGCCCTCCAATGAGCAGTTCTTC. This sequence joins TRBV12-3 or TRBV12-4 and TRBJ2-1; 7 nucleotides align to TRBD2. V dropped 7 bases and J dropped 6; count of bases not matched to a gene: 15. The CDR3 is made up of 16 amino acids.

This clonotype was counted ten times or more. CDR3 bases: TGCAGCGTTACACAGGGTTTAGCGGTTGGGGGAGCTTTCTTT. Its translation is CSVTQGLAVGGAFF. The V and J genes are TRBV29-1 and TRBJ1-1; possibly TRBD1 for D (6 bases). This CDR3 has 14 residues. V lost 5 bases and J 10 bases, leaving 23 bases between the germline ends. CDR1 and CDR2 (germline): SQVTM, ANQGSEA.

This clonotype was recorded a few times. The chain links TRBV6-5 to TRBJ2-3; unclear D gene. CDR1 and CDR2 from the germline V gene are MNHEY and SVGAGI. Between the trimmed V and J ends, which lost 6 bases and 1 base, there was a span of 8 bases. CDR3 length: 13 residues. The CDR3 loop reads CASSTRRTDTQYF. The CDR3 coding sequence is TGTGCCAGCAGCACACGGCGCACAGATACGCAGTATTTT.

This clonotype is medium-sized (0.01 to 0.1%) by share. The CDR3 sequence: CASSLFRGDLSTDTQYF. The CDR3 DNA is TGTGCCAGCAGCTTATTTAGGGGTGATCTAAGCACAGATACGCAGTATTTT. The J gene is TRBJ2-3, the V gene TRBV7-2; D is possibly TRBD1 (5 bases). Germline V gene data show CDR1 as SGHTA and CDR2 as FQGNSA. This CDR3 comprises 17 residues. Trimming shortened V by 2 bases and J by 0 bases, and 15 bases separated the two germline ends.

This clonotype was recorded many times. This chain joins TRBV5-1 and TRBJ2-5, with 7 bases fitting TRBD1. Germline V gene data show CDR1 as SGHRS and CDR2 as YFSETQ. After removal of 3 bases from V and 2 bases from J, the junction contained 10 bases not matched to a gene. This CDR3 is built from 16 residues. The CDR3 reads CASSSRDRRYQETQYF. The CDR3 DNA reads TGCGCCAGCAGCTCAAGGGACAGACGTTATCAAGAGACCCAGTACTTC.